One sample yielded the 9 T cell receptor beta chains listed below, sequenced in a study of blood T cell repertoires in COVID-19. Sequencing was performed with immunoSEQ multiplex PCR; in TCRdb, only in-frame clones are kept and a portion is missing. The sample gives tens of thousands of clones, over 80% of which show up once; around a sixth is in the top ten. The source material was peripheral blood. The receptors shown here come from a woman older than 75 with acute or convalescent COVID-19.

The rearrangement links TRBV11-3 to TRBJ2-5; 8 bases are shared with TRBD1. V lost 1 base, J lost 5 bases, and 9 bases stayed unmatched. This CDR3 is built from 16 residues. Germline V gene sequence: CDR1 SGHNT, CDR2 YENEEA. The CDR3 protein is CASSLAQGAGYETQYF. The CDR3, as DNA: TGTGCCAGCAGCTTAGCTCAGGGGGCGGGATATGAGACCCAGTACTTC.

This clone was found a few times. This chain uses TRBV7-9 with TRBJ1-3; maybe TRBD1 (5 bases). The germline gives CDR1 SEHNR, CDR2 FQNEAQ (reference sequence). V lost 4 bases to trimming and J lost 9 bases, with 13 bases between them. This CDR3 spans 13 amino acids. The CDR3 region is CASSSQGGSTIYF. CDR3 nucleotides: TGTGCCAGCAGCTCGCAGGGAGGGAGCACCATATATTTT.

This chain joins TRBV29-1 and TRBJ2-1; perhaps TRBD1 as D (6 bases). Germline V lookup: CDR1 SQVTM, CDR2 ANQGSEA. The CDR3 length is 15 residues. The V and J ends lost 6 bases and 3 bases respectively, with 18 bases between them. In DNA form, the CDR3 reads TGCAGCGTCTTCCGACCGGGCAGGGGCTACAATGAGCAGTTCTTC. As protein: CSVFRPGRGYNEQFF.

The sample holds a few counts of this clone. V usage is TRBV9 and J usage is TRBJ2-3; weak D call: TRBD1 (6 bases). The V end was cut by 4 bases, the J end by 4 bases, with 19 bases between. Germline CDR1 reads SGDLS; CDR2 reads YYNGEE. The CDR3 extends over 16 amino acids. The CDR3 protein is CASSRVGQGTSDTQYF. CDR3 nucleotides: TGTGCCAGCAGCCGGGTGGGTCAGGGGACATCAGATACGCAGTATTTT.

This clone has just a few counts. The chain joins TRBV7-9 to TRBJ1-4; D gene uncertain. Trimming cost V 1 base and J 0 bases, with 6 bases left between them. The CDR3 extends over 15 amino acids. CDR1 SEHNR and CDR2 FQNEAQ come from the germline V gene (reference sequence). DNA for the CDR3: TGTGCCAGCAGCTTAGAACGAGCAACTAATGAAAAACTGTTTTTT. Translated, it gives CASSLERATNEKLFF.

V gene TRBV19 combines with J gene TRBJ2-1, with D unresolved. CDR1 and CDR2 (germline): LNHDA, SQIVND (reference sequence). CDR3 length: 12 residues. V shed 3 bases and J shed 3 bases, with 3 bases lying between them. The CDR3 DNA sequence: TGTGCCAGTAGTATCGGCTACAATGAGCAGTTCTTC. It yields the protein CASSIGYNEQFF.

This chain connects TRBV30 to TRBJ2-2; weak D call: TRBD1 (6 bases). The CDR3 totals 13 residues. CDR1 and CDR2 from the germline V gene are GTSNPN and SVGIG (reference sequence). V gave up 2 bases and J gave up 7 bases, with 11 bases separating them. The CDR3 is CAWSRTGYGELFF. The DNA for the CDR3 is TGTGCCTGGAGTAGAACAGGGTACGGGGAGCTGTTTTTT.

Here the CDR3 DNA reads TGTGCCAGCAGCTTAGTCGGAGGGAATGGCTACACCTTC. Translation gives CASSLVGGNGYTF. The chain uses TRBV7-9 and TRBJ1-2, with unresolved D. The CDR3 runs 13 residues. The germline V gene encodes CDR1 SEHNR and CDR2 FQNEAQ (reference sequence). V was trimmed by 1 base and J by 6 bases, leaving 9 bases between them.

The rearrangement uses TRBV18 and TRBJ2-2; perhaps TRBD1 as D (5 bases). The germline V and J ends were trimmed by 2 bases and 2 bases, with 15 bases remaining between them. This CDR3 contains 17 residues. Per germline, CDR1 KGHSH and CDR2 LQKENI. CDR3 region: CASSPARDSTNTGELFF. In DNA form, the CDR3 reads TGTGCCAGCTCACCAGCTCGCGACAGCACAAACACCGGGGAGCTGTTTTTT. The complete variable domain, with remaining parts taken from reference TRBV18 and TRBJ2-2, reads NAGVMQNPRHLVRRRGQEARLRCSPMKGHSHVYWYRQLPEEGLKFMVYLQKENIIDESGMPKERFSAEFPKEGPSILRIQQVVRGDSAAYFCASSPARDSTNTGELFFGEGSRLTVL.